Below, 16 T cell receptor beta chains from the same sample are listed, as sequenced in a study of patients and donors after allogeneic stem cell transplantation. Each CDR3 protein is one row after TCRdb ran MiXCR on the RT-PCR reads. This sample has tens of thousands of distinct CDR3 sequences, with 26% found just once. Specimen: blood, either unsorted or a sorted T cell fraction (not recorded which). These receptors all come from a human donor who was either an allogeneic HSCT recipient or a stem cell or donor lymphocyte infusion donor (not recorded which). It is not recorded whose cells these are; they may come from a transplant donor.

This clonotype was counted between two and nine times. The gene calls are TRBV28 and TRBJ2-3; D perhaps matches TRBD2 (6 bases). V gave up 5 bases and J gave up 6 bases, with 21 bases separating them. Per the germline V gene, CDR1 is MDHEN and CDR2 is SYDVKM. The CDR3 contains 16 residues. CDR3 amino acids: CASSPPAGTYPDTQYF. DNA of the CDR3: TGTGCCAGCAGTCCTCCCGCCGGGACTTATCCCGATACGCAGTATTTT.

This clonotype was seen a handful of times. This rearrangement joins TRBV5-1 to TRBJ2-1, with D possibly TRBD1 on 5 matching bases. The germline gives CDR1 SGHRS, CDR2 YFSETQ. The CDR3 runs to 14 residues. Trimming cost V 0 bases and J 3 bases, with 7 bases left between them. CDR3 in amino acids: CASSLGDSYNEQFF. The CDR3 DNA reads TGCGCCAGCAGCTTGGGAGACAGCTACAATGAGCAGTTCTTC.

This sequence joins TRBV6-6 and TRBJ1-1; D not resolved. Germline V gives CDR1 MNHNY, CDR2 SVGAGI (reference sequence). The CDR3 length is 12 residues. V lost 0 bases and J 2 bases, leaving 1 base between the germline ends. As DNA, the CDR3 is TGTGCCAGCAGTTACTCCAACACTGAAGCTTTCTTT. This translates into CASSYSNTEAFF.

There are a few counts of this clonotype. DNA of the CDR3: TGTGCCAGCAGCCAATCCCGACAGGGGAGACAGCCCCAGCATTTT. This codes for CASSQSRQGRQPQHF. This chain uses TRBV3-1 with TRBJ1-5; 8 bases map to TRBD1. Unmatched junction bases numbered 7, after V lost 2 bases and J lost 7 bases. The CDR3 loop spans 15 amino acids. Germline-derived CDR1 and CDR2 are LGHDT and YNNKEL (reference sequence).

This clonotype turned up a few times. This rearrangement joins TRBV20-1 to TRBJ1-2, with a tentative D call TRBD1 (5 bases). Between the trimmed V and J ends, which lost 8 bases and 6 bases, there was a span of 22 bases. This CDR3 comprises 14 residues. Germline V gives CDR1 DFQATT, CDR2 SNEGSKA (reference sequence). Here the CDR3 reads CSPSSGTDIDGYTF. CDR3 sequence (DNA): TGCAGTCCCAGCTCCGGGACGGATATTGATGGCTACACCTTC.

This clonotype was counted between two and nine times. DNA of the CDR3: TGTGCCAGCAGTTCCCCCCAGGGACAGGGTAAGGTAAATGAGCAGTTCTTC. This translates into CASSSPQGQGKVNEQFF. The chain couples TRBV12-3 or TRBV12-4 to TRBJ2-1; 9 bases map to TRBD1. J gave up 7 bases and V 4 bases, and 14 bases lay outside the gene matches. This CDR3 region has 17 residues.

V and J are TRBV12-3 or TRBV12-4 and TRBJ2-2; D may be TRBD1 or TRBD2 (5 bases each). CDR3 size: 15 residues. Trimming took off 3 bases at V and 6 bases at J, with 14 bases between the two ends. Written as DNA, the CDR3 is TGTGCCAGCAGTTTCCCCGGGCTGGGGGCCGGGGAGCTGTTTTTT. Its protein product is CASSFPGLGAGELFF.

The chain employs TRBV20-1 and TRBJ2-3; the match to TRBD1 covers 10 bases. This CDR3 region has 15 residues. Germline CDR1 DFQATT, CDR2 SNEGSKA (reference sequence). Trimming at V came to 3 bases and at J to 3 bases, leaving 6 bases not matched to a gene. This CDR3 is CSASGDRGRTDTQYF. CDR3 nucleotides: TGCAGTGCTAGCGGCGACAGGGGGCGGACAGATACGCAGTATTTT.

This clonotype was recorded only once. This chain links TRBV15 with TRBJ1-4, with D maybe TRBD1 (5 bases). The germline V gene has CDR1 LNHNV and CDR2 YYDKDF (reference sequence). Trimming removed 0 bases from V and 8 bases from J, with 19 bases in between. This CDR3 has 17 residues. The CDR3 nucleotides read TGTGCCACCAGCAGAGATCTAACGGGGCCGTTGGGGGAAAAACTGTTTTTT. Its protein is CATSRDLTGPLGEKLFF.

This chain connects TRBV20-1 to TRBJ2-7; 8 nucleotides match TRBD2. CDR3 size: 13 residues. The germline V gene encodes CDR1 DFQATT and CDR2 SNEGSKA (reference sequence). V lost 5 bases and J lost 3; bases outside the gene matches: 6. DNA for the CDR3: TGCAGTGCTGATAGCGGGGTTGTCTACGAGCAGTACTTC. This translates into CSADSGVVYEQYF.

CDR3 coding DNA: TGTGCCAGCAGCTTCTCAGGGGCGCGTGCAACTGAAGCTTTCTTT. The encoded protein is CASSFSGARATEAFF. The chain links TRBV7-9 to TRBJ1-1; possible D gene TRBD1, 6 bases. The CDR3 length is 15 residues. Trimming removed 3 bases from V and 5 bases from J, with 16 bases in between. Germline CDR1 is SEHNR and CDR2 is FQNEAQ (reference sequence).

The chain combines TRBV20-1 with TRBJ2-5; possible D gene TRBD2, 6 bases. The V end lost 6 bases, the J end lost 4 bases, and 15 bases lay between the germline ends. In germline, CDR1 is DFQATT, CDR2 SNEGSKA (reference sequence). The CDR3 is made up of 13 amino acids. The CDR3 DNA reads as TGCAGTGCAGCTCGGACTAACCGAGAGACCCAGTACTTC. This codes for CSAARTNRETQYF.

This chain joins TRBV20-1 and TRBJ2-2; 11 bases are a match to TRBD2. The V gene's germline CDR1 is DFQATT and CDR2 SNEGSKA (reference sequence). The CDR3 runs 16 residues. V dropped 5 bases and J dropped 7; count of bases not matched to a gene: 12. CDR3 sequence (DNA): TGCAGTGCTCTGGCCTGGGTAGCGGGAGGGAACGGGGAGCTGTTTTTT. It encodes CSALAWVAGGNGELFF.

The genes are TRBV10-3 and TRBJ1-1; 8 bases are a match to TRBD1. J was trimmed by 1 base and V by 5 bases; bases with no gene match: 9. CDR1 ENHRY and CDR2 SYGVKD come from the germline V gene. The CDR3 has 16 amino acids. CDR3 amino acids: CAISPGGPGSNTEAFF. In nucleotides, the CDR3 is TGTGCCATCAGTCCAGGGGGCCCCGGATCGAACACTGAAGCTTTCTTT.

This clonotype has a handful of counts. The chain employs TRBV3-1 and TRBJ2-1; D is unresolved. Germline loops: CDR1 LGHDT, CDR2 YNNKEL (reference sequence). V lost 0 bases and J lost 6, with 18 bases in between. The CDR3 is 17 amino acids. CDR3 coding DNA: TGTGCCAGCAGCCAAGAGCGAAACGGTTGGCCTGTCAATGAGCAGTTCTTC. This translates into CASSQERNGWPVNEQFF.

The V call is TRBV27, the J call TRBJ2-3, with 7 bases matching TRBD2. Trimming removed 4 bases from V and 3 bases from J; junction bases left unmatched: 10. Germline CDR1 reads MNHEY; CDR2 reads SMNVEV (reference sequence). The CDR3 runs to 16 residues. Here the CDR3 reads CASSSLLAIGTDTQYF. The CDR3 DNA is TGTGCCAGCAGTTCCTTACTAGCGATTGGAACAGATACGCAGTATTTT.